This passage covers 18 T cell receptor beta chains from one sample sequenced in a study of T cells in Graves' hyperthyroidism and ophthalmopathy. Amplification targeted TCR beta CDR3 regions from RNA transcripts. HTBI primers drove first-round RT-PCR of the TCR CDR3. From the multiplex PCR reads, TCRdb called clonotypes with MiXCR, one entry per CDR3 protein. The data show about 300,000 distinct CDR3 sequences, roughly 14% seen once. The sequenced sample consisted of blood. The origin of the receptors is a woman younger than 45 with Graves' hyperthyroidism that later progressed to Graves' ophthalmopathy.

The table lists this clonotype with many counts. The CDR3 protein is CASSTRQGATDTQYF. CDR3 nucleotides: TGTGCCAGCTCAACAAGACAGGGGGCTACAGATACGCAGTATTTT. The V and J genes are TRBV18 and TRBJ2-3, with TRBD1 matching over 10 bases. This CDR3 has 15 residues. With V trimmed by 5 bases and J by 3 bases, 5 bases remained unmatched. Germline CDR1 is KGHSH and CDR2 is LQKENI.

This clonotype has more than one count but fewer than ten. The chain has TRBV4-3 and TRBJ2-7; D unresolved. This CDR3 contains 14 residues. Germline V lookup: CDR1 LGHNA, CDR2 YSLEER. V was shortened by 0 bases and J by 3 bases, with 9 bases between the two germline ends. The CDR3 nucleotides are TGCGCCAGCAGCCAAGAGTCAGGAAACTACGAGCAGTACTTC. Its translation: CASSQESGNYEQYF.

CDR3 protein: CASSQSPGPEQYF. The CDR3 bases are TGCGCCAGCAGCCAGAGCCCCGGGCCCGAGCAGTACTTC. The chain is built from TRBV4-3 and TRBJ2-7; D not certain. V was shortened by 3 bases and J by 6 bases, with 12 bases between the two germline ends. The CDR3 runs 13 residues. Germline CDR1 and CDR2: LGHNA and YSLEER.

This clonotype was seen ten or more times. The chain has TRBV30 and TRBJ2-7; no firm D call. CDR1 is GTSNPN and CDR2 is SVGIG in the germline V gene (reference sequence). Between the trimmed V and J ends, which lost 3 bases and 2 bases, there was a span of 8 bases. The CDR3 spans 12 residues. CDR3 sequence reads: CAWSVLPYEQYF. CDR3 sequence (DNA): TGTGCCTGGAGCGTGTTACCCTACGAGCAGTACTTC.

At least ten counts were recorded for this clonotype. This chain links TRBV29-1 with TRBJ2-3, with D hard to call. The length of the CDR3 is 13 residues. The germline CDR1 and CDR2 sequences are SQVTM and ANQGSEA. The V gene lost 3 bases and the J gene lost 2 bases, with 9 bases spanning the gap. The DNA for the CDR3 is TGCAGCGTTGATACCGGATCCACAGATACGCAGTATTTT. Translation gives CSVDTGSTDTQYF.

This clonotype was seen at least ten times. The chain joins TRBV5-5 to TRBJ1-1, with D hard to call. Germline CDR1 is SGHKS and CDR2 is YYEKEE (reference sequence). V was pared by 6 bases and J by 3 bases, with 12 bases between. CDR3 length: 13 amino acids. In DNA, the CDR3 is TGTGCCAGCATTCTATCGGGGTACACTGAAGCTTTCTTT. Translating gives CASILSGYTEAFF. Variable domain in full (rest from reference TRBV5-5 and TRBJ1-1): DAGVTQSPTHLIKTRGQQVTLRCSPISGHKSVSWYQQVLGQGPQFIFQYYEKEERGRGNFPDRFSARQFPNYSSELNVNALLLGDSALYLCASILSGYTEAFFGQGTRLTVV.

This clonotype has ten or more counts. CDR3 sequence: CASSSIGSRSYNEQFF. Here the CDR3 DNA reads TGTGCCAGCAGTTCGATCGGGTCGAGGTCCTACAATGAGCAGTTCTTC. The V call is TRBV6-2 or TRBV6-3, the J call TRBJ2-1; no definite D call. The V gene lost 4 bases and the J gene lost 1 base, with 14 bases spanning the gap. The germline gives CDR1 MNHEY, CDR2 SVGEGT. The CDR3 loop spans 16 amino acids.

This clonotype was recorded many times. The rearrangement uses TRBV15 and TRBJ1-5; D ambiguous. Germline V gene lookup returns CDR1 LNHNV and CDR2 YYDKDF (reference sequence). CDR3 length: 14 residues. Trimming cost V 0 bases and J 9 bases, with 12 bases left between them. The CDR3 DNA is TGTGCCACCAGCAGAGACCCAGGTTTCATGCCCCAGCATTTT. This codes for CATSRDPGFMPQHF.

Concerning this clonotype itself: This may arise from a read error, as a much more abundant clone is one base away. V is TRBV12-3 or TRBV12-4 and J is TRBJ1-2; D is possibly TRBD1 (5 bases). This CDR3 contains 14 residues. V was shortened by 0 bases and J by 7 bases, with 12 bases between the two germline ends. CDR3 loop: CASSLANRGGGYTF. The CDR3, as DNA: TGTGCCAGCAGTTTAGCGAATAGGGGAGGTGGCTACACCTTC.

This clonotype was counted ten times or more. V usage is TRBV2 and J usage is TRBJ2-1; D might be TRBD2 (6 bases). The germline gives CDR1 SNHLY, CDR2 FYNNEI. This CDR3 is built from 13 residues. V dropped 9 bases and J dropped 2 bases, with 11 bases sitting between them. The CDR3 DNA sequence: TGTGCCAGGGGAGGACTGGCCTACAATGAGCAGTTCTTC. This translates into CARGGLAYNEQFF.

The table lists this clonotype with a few counts. CDR3 sequence reads: CASSPSTSESGELFF. The CDR3 nucleotides read TGCGCCAGCAGCCCCTCCACTTCGGAATCCGGGGAGCTGTTTTTT. J is TRBJ2-2 and V is TRBV4-3; D gene unclear. V lost 4 bases and J lost 6, with 15 bases in between. CDR1 is LGHNA, CDR2 YSLEER, per germline. The CDR3 consists of 15 residues.

This clonotype was seen many times. The genes are TRBV7-2 and TRBJ1-1; 9 bases agree with TRBD1. Germline V gene sequence: CDR1 SGHTA, CDR2 FQGNSA. The CDR3 loop spans 16 amino acids. Germline trimming cut 4 bases from V and 4 bases from J; bases unmatched to any gene: 10. This chain's CDR3 is CASSSGTGFGVTEAFF. CDR3 DNA: TGTGCCAGCAGCTCGGGGACAGGGTTTGGTGTCACTGAAGCTTTCTTT.

In its sample, this clonotype was seen many times. The rearrangement uses TRBV12-3 or TRBV12-4 and TRBJ2-7; no definite D call. The CDR3 length is 15 residues. The V end lost 3 bases, the J end lost 4 bases, and 16 bases lay between the germline ends. The CDR3 DNA sequence: TGTGCCAGCAGTTTCACCGGCCGGGTCCTATACGAGCAGTACTTC. It translates to CASSFTGRVLYEQYF.

This clonotype has ten or more counts. This sequence joins TRBV20-1 and TRBJ2-5; 9 positions agree with TRBD2. CDR3 size: 18 residues. J gave up 0 bases and V 3 bases, and 14 bases lay outside the gene matches. Germline V gene data show CDR1 as DFQATT and CDR2 as SNEGSKA (reference sequence). The CDR3, as DNA: TGCAGTGCTAGTATCCTAGCGGGATGGGATGAGTACCAAGAGACCCAGTACTTC. It specifies CSASILAGWDEYQETQYF.

At least ten counts were recorded for this clonotype. The chain links TRBV7-9 to TRBJ2-1; D unresolved. The CDR3 has 13 amino acids. With 1 base removed from V and 5 bases from J, the gap between germline ends came to 6 bases. Germline V gene lookup returns CDR1 SEHNR and CDR2 FQNEAQ (reference sequence). The CDR3 reads CASSLVADNEQFF. In DNA form, the CDR3 reads TGTGCCAGCAGCTTAGTGGCAGACAATGAGCAGTTCTTC.

The V and J genes are TRBV5-1 and TRBJ2-3; D may correspond to TRBD1 or TRBD2 (6 bases each). The CDR3 totals 14 residues. Deletions cut 6 bases from V and 6 bases from J, with 17 bases between. Looked up from germline, CDR1 is SGHRS and CDR2 is YFSETQ. For the CDR3, the DNA is TGCGCCAGCATGGGAAGCGGGCAGGGGGATACGCAGTATTTT. Translated, it gives CASMGSGQGDTQYF. The full variable domain, in which reference TRBV5-1 and TRBJ2-3 provide the parts outside the CDR3, is KAGVTQTPRYLIKTRGQQVTLSCSPISGHRSVSWYQQTPGQGLQFLFEYFSETQRNKGNFPGRFSGRQFSNSRSEMNVSTLELGDSALYLCASMGSGQGDTQYFGPGTRLTVL.

In this sample, this clonotype turned up many times. The J gene is TRBJ2-1, the V gene TRBV7-2, with 11 nucleotides matching TRBD2. J gave up 3 bases and V 4 bases, and 5 bases lay outside the gene matches. CDR1 is SGHTA and CDR2 is FQGNSA in the germline V gene. The CDR3 runs to 16 residues. CDR3 protein: CASSSLAGGSYNEQFF. CDR3 DNA: TGTGCCAGCAGCTCCTTAGCGGGAGGGAGCTACAATGAGCAGTTCTTC.

This clonotype was counted ten times or more. The CDR3 region has the DNA TGTGCCAGCAGCTTACAGTCAACTAATGAAAAACTGTTTTTT. Its protein is CASSLQSTNEKLFF. The genes are TRBV7-8 and TRBJ1-4; D is ambiguous. V gave up 2 bases and J gave up 0 bases, with 4 bases separating them. The CDR3 runs 14 residues. Germline CDR1 and CDR2: SGHVS and FQNEAQ.